This TCR beta chain was found in a study of T-cell reconstitution after alpha-beta-depleted transplantation in children. This clonotype showed up many times. TCRbeta library construction was performed incorporating unique molecular identifiers. TCRdb re-analysed the PCR reads in MiXCR, keeping a single row per CDR3 protein. This sample has hundreds of thousands of distinct CDR3 sequences, with approximately 10% found just once. The CDR3 runs 13 residues. Germline V gene lookup returns CDR1 ENHRY and CDR2 SYGVKD. J was trimmed by 4 bases and V by 11 bases; bases with no gene match: 8. The sample here was PBMCs from the stem cell graft donor, taken from the stem cell graft. The rearrangement links TRBV10-3 to TRBJ2-3, with TRBD1 identical over 8 bases. This clonotype originated in a human donor who donated a stem cell graft to a child with acute lymphoblastic leukemia. In DNA, the CDR3 is TGTGCCGCAAAAGGACAGGGTTCAGATACGCAGTATTTT. It translates to CAAKGQGSDTQYF.